This T cell receptor (beta chain) comes out of a study of beta chain features in type 1 diabetes. Broader study findings: Within the patient group, naive, central memory and Treg TCRB repertoires appeared more similar to each other than within healthy donors.

Investigators reverse transcribed all isolated RNA, so they sequenced expressed TCRB transcripts. Produced via immunoSEQ multiplex PCR; TCRdb's table is partial and in-frame only. The sample yields approximately 170,000 clones, approximately 9% seen once. Unmatched junction bases numbered 6, after V lost 5 bases and J lost 7 bases. Germline V lookup: CDR1 SGHTA, CDR2 FQGNSA. The CDR3 runs to 13 residues. This clone was counted only a few times. Its antigen is as yet unknown. The chain joins TRBV7-2 to TRBJ1-2; 8 nucleotides line up with TRBD1. The specimen was central memory CD4+ T cells from blood. The receptor comes from a young woman in good health. The DNA for the CDR3 is TGTGCCAGCAGCCGACAGGGGAAGCGTGGCTACACCTTC. Its translation: CASSRQGKRGYTF.